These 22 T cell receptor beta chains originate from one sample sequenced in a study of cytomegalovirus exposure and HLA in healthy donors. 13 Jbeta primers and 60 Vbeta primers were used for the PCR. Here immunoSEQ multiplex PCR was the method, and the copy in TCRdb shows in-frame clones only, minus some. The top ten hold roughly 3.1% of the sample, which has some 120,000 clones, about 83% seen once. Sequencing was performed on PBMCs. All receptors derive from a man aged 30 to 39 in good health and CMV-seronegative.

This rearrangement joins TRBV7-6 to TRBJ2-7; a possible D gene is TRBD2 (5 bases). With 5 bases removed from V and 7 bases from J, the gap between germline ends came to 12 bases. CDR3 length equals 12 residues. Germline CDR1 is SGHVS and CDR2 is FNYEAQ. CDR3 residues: CASSPNRGEQYF. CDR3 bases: TGTGCCAGCAGCCCGAACCGAGGGGAGCAGTACTTC.

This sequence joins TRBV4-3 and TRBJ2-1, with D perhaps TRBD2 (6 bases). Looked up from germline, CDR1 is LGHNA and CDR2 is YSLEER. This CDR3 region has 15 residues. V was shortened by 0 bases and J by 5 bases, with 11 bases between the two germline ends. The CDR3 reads CASSQEEGGNNEQFF. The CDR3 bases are TGCGCCAGCAGCCAAGAAGAGGGAGGCAACAATGAGCAGTTCTTC.

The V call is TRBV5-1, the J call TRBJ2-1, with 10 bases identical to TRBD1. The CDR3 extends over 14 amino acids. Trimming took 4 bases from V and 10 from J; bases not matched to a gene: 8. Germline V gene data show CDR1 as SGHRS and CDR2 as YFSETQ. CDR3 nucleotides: TGCGCCAGCAGCAGGGGACAGGGGTTACGGGAGCAGTTCTTC. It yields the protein CASSRGQGLREQFF.

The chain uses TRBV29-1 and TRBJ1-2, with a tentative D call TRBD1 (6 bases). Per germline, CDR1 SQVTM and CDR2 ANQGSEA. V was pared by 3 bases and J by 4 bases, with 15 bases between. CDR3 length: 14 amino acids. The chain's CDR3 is CSVDFGGAIYGYTF. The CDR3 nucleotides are TGCAGCGTTGATTTTGGGGGCGCGATCTATGGCTACACCTTC.

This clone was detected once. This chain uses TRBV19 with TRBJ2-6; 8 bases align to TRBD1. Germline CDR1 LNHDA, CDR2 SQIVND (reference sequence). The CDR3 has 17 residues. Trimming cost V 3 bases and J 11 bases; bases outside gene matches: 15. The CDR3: CASSIAAGTGGSDVLTF. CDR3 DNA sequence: TGTGCCAGTAGTATCGCTGCCGGGACAGGAGGCTCTGACGTCCTGACTTTC.

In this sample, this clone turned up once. CDR3 sequence (DNA): TGCGCCAGCAGCTTGAGACAGGGCGATAGTAGCAATCAGCCCCAGCATTTT. Encoded protein: CASSLRQGDSSNQPQHF. V is TRBV5-1 and J is TRBJ1-5, with 7 bases aligning to TRBD1. The CDR3 is made up of 17 amino acids. The V and J ends lost 1 base and 0 bases, in that order; junction bases with no gene match: 7. Germline assignment: CDR1 SGHRS and CDR2 YFSETQ.

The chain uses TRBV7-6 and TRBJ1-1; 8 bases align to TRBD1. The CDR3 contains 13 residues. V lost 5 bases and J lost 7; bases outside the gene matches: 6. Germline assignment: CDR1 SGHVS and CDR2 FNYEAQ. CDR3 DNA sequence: TGTGCCAGCAGCGCAGGGACAGGCTATGAAGCTTTCTTT. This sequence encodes CASSAGTGYEAFF. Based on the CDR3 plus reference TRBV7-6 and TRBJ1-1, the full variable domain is GAGVSQSPRYKVTKRGQDVALRCDPISGHVSLYWYRQALGQGPEFLTYFNYEAQQDKSGLPNDRFSAERPEGSISTLTIQRTEQRDSAMYRCASSAGTGYEAFFGQGTRLTVV.

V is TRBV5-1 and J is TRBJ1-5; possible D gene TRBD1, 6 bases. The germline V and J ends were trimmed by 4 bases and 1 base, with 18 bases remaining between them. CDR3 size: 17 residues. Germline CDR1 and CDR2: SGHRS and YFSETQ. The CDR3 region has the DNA TGCGCCAGCAGCCCGGGGGCGGGGGATTCGAGCAATCAGCCCCAGCATTTT. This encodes CASSPGAGDSSNQPQHF.

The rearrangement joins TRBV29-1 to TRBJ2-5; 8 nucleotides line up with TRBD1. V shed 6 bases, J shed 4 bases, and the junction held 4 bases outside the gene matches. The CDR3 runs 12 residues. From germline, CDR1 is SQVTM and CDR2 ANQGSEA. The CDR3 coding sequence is TGCAGCGTCCTCACAGGGGGAGAGACCCAGTACTTC. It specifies CSVLTGGETQYF.

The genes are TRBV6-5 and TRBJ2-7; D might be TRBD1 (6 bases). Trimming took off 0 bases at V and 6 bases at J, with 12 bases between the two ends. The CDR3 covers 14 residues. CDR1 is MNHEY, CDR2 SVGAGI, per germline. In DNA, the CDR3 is TGTGCCAGCAGTTACTCGTACAGGGAAGGCGAGCAGTACTTC. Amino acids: CASSYSYREGEQYF.

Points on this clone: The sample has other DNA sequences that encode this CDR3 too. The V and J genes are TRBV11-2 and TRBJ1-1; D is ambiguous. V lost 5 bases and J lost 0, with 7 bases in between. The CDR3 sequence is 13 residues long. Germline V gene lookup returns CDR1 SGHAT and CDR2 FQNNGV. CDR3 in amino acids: CASSPGVNTEAFF. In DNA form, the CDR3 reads TGTGCCAGCAGCCCCGGAGTGAACACTGAAGCTTTCTTT.

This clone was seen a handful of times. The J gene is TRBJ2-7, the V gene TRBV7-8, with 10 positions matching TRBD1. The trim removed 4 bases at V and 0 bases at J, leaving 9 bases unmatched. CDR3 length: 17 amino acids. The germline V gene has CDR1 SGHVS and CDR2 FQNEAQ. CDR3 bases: TGTGCCAGCAGCTCACGTTTGGACAGGGGGAGCTCCTACGAGCAGTACTTC. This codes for CASSSRLDRGSSYEQYF.

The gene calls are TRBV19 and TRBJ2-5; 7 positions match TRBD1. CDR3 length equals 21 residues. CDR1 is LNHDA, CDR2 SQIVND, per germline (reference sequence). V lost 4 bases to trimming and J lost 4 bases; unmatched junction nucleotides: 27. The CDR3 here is CASSTYSPWQGDEGRRETQYF. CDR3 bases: TGTGCCAGTAGTACATACTCCCCTTGGCAGGGGGATGAGGGAAGAAGAGAGACCCAGTACTTC.

CDR3 sequence reads: CASSSGQAFSYEQYF. The DNA of the CDR3 is TGTGCCAGCAGCTCGGGACAGGCTTTCTCCTACGAGCAGTACTTC. The chain joins TRBV7-9 to TRBJ2-7, with TRBD1 matching 8 bases. V shed 4 bases, J shed 0 bases, and the junction held 5 bases outside the gene matches. Per the germline V gene, CDR1 is SEHNR and CDR2 is FQNEAQ (reference sequence). This CDR3 region has 15 residues.

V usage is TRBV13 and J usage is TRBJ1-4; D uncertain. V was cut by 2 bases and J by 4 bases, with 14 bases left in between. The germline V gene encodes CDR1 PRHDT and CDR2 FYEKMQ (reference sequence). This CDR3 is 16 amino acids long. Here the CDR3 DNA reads TGTGCCAGCAGCTTAAGAAAGATAGAGGGTAATGAAAAACTGTTTTTT. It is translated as CASSLRKIEGNEKLFF.

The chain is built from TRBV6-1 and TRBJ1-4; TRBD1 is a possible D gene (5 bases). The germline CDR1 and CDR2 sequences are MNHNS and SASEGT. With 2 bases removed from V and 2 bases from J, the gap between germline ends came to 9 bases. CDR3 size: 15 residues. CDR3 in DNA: TGTGCCAGCAGTGAATACAGGACGACTAATGAAAAACTGTTTTTT. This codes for CASSEYRTTNEKLFF.

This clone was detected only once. This chain's CDR3 is CASSLRPGSQTVSDTQYF. In DNA form, the CDR3 reads TGTGCCAGCAGTTTAAGGCCGGGCAGCCAGACAGTTTCAGATACGCAGTATTTT. The chain recombines TRBV27 with TRBJ2-3; weak D call: TRBD1 (5 bases). Trimming pared 2 bases from V and 4 bases from J, leaving 22 bases between. Germline V CDR1 and CDR2: MNHEY, SMNVEV (reference sequence). The CDR3 totals 18 residues.

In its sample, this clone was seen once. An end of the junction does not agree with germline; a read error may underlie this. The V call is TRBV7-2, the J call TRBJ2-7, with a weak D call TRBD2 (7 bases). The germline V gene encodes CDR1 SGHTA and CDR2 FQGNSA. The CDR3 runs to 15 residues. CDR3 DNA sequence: TGTGCCAGCAGCTTAGGGTCGGGGGGCTCCAACGAGCAGTACTTC. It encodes CASSLGSGGSNEQYF.

The CDR3 DNA is TGTGCCAGCAGCCGAACAGCTAACTATGGCTACACCTTC. It is translated as CASSRTANYGYTF. V usage is TRBV14 and J usage is TRBJ1-2, with D hard to call. The germline CDR1 and CDR2 sequences are SGHDN and FVKESK. V lost 4 bases to trimming and J lost 0 bases, with 6 bases between them. The CDR3 is made up of 13 amino acids. The whole variable domain, filled in from reference TRBV14 and TRBJ1-2, reads EAGVTQFPSHSVIEKGQTVTLRCDPISGHDNLYWYRRVMGKEIKFLLHFVKESKQDESGMPNNRFLAERTGGTYSTLKVQPAELEDSGVYFCASSRTANYGYTFGSGTRLTVV.

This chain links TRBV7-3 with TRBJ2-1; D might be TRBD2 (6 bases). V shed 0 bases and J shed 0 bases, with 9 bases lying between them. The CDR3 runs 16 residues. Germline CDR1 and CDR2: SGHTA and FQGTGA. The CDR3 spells CASSLTGRSSYNEQFF. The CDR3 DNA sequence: TGTGCCAGCAGCTTAACTGGGAGGAGCTCCTACAATGAGCAGTTCTTC. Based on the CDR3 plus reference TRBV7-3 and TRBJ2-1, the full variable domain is GAGVSQTPSNKVTEKGKYVELRCDPISGHTALYWYRQSLGQGPEFLIYFQGTGAADDSGLPNDRFFAVRPEGSVSTLKIQRTERGDSAVYLCASSLTGRSSYNEQFFGPGTRLTVL.

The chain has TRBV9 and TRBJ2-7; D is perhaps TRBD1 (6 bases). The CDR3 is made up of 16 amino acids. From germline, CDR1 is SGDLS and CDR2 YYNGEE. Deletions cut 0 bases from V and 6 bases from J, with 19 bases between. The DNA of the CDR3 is TGTGCCAGCAGCGTAGGTGGACAGACTACGACTATCGAGCAGTACTTC. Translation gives CASSVGGQTTTIEQYF. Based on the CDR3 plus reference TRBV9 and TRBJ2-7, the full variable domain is DSGVTQTPKHLITATGQRVTLRCSPRSGDLSVYWYQQSLDQGLQFLIQYYNGEERAKGNILERFSAQQFPDLHSELNLSSLELGDSALYFCASSVGGQTTTIEQYFGPGTRLTVT.

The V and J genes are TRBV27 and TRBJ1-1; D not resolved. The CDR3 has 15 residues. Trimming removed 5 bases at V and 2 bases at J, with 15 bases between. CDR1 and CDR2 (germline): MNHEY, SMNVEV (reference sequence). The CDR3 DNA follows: TGTGCCAGCAGTCCCCTAGAGTTTCTTAACACTGAAGCTTTCTTT. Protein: CASSPLEFLNTEAFF.